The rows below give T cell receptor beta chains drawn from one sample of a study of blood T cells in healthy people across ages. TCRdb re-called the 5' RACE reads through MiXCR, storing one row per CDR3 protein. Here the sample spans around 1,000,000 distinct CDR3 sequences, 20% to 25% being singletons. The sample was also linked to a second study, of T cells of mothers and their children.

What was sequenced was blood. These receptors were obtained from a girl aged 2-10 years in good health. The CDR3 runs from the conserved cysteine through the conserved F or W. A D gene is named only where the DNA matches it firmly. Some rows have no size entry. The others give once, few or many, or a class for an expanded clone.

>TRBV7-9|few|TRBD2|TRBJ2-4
CASSDAGGGLAKNIQYF
TGTGCCAGCAGCGACGCTGGCGGGGGACTAGCCAAAAACATTCAGTACTTC
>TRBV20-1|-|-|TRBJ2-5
CSARDLYLEETQYF
TGCAGTGCCAGAGATCTGTACTTGGAAGAGACCCAGTACTTC
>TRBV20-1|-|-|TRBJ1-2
CSATMTSYGYTF
TGCAGTGCTACAATGACAAGCTATGGCTACACCTTC
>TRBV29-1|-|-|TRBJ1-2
CSVEDLLGGNYGYTF
TGCAGCGTTGAAGATCTTTTGGGGGGGAACTATGGCTACACCTTC
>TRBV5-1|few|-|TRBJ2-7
CASSLRQDAYEQYF
TGCGCCAGCAGCTTGAGGCAGGACGCCTACGAGCAGTACTTC
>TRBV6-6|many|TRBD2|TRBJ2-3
CASSYQAGGITDTQYF
TGTGCCAGCAGTTACCAAGCGGGGGGGATCACAGATACGCAGTATTTT
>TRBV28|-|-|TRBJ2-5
CASSLSNLRGHLQETQYF
TGTGCCAGCAGTTTATCGAACCTCCGGGGACACCTCCAAGAGACCCAGTACTTC
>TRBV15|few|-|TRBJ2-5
CATSDRNRVKETQYF
TGTGCCACCAGCGATAGGAACAGGGTGAAAGAGACCCAGTACTTC
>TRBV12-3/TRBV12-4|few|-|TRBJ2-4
CASKRASQNIQYF
TGTGCCTCGAAGCGGGCAAGTCAAAACATTCAGTACTTC
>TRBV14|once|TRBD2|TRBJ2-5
CASSQQREGETQYF
TGTGCCAGCAGCCAGCAGCGGGAAGGAGAGACCCAGTACTTC
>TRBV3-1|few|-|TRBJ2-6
CASSHGPGANALTF
TGTGCCAGCAGCCACGGCCCTGGGGCCAACGCCCTGACTTTC
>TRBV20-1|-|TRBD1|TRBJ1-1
CSARHRGSGNTEAFF
TGCAGTGCTAGACACAGGGGGTCGGGGAACACTGAAGCTTTCTTT
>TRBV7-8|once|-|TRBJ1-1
CASSFSRGTKAFF
TGTGCCAGCAGCTTTTCCCGAGGGACAAAAGCTTTCTTT
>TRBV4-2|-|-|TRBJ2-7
CASSQEQVAYEQYF
TGTGCCAGCAGCCAAGAACAGGTCGCCTACGAGCAGTACTTC
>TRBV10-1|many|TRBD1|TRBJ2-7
CASSTGTGAYEQYF
TGCGCCAGCAGTACCGGGACAGGGGCCTACGAGCAGTACTTC
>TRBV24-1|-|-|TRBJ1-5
CATSDLWGDQPQHF
TGTGCCACCAGTGATTTGTGGGGGGATCAGCCCCAGCATTTT
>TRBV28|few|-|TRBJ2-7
CASSPSRQSDEQYF
TGTGCCAGCAGTCCCTCGCGACAGTCTGACGAGCAGTACTTC
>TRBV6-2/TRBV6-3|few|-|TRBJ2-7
CASGRESYEQYF
TGTGCCAGCGGGAGAGAGTCCTACGAGCAGTACTTC
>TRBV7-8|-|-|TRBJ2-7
CASSDHFYEQYF
TGTGCCAGCAGCGACCACTTTTACGAGCAGTACTTC
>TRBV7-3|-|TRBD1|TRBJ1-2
CASSISGTGNYGYTF
TGTGCCAGCAGCATCTCCGGGACAGGGAACTATGGCTACACCTTC
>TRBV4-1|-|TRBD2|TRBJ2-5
CASSQGGAGTFQETQYF
TGCGCCAGCAGCCAAGGTGGAGCGGGGACGTTCCAAGAGACCCAGTACTTC
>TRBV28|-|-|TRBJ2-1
CASTFRGSSYNEQFF
TGTGCCAGCACCTTCCGGGGTAGCTCCTACAATGAGCAGTTCTTC
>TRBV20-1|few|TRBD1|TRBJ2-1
CSARGGFGQGGYEQFF
TGCAGTGCTAGGGGGGGATTTGGACAGGGTGGTTATGAGCAGTTCTTC
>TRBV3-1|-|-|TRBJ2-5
CASSQDWGTRSETQYF
TGTGCCAGCAGCCAAGACTGGGGCACTAGGTCAGAGACCCAGTACTTC
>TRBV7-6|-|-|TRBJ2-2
CASSSVPMRERHTGELFF
TGTGCCAGCAGCTCCGTACCTATGCGGGAAAGGCACACCGGGGAGCTGTTTTTT
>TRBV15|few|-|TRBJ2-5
CATSIRGEKETQYF
TGTGCCACCAGCATCAGGGGCGAAAAAGAGACCCAGTACTTC
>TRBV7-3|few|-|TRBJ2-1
CASSPNVGNEQFF
TGTGCCAGCAGCCCCAACGTAGGCAATGAGCAGTTCTTC
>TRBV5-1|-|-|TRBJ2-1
CASSLQGSSNEQFF
TGCGCCAGCAGCTTGCAGGGCTCCTCCAATGAGCAGTTCTTC
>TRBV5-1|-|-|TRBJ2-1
CASSISNEQFF
TGCGCCAGCAGCATCAGCAATGAGCAGTTCTTC
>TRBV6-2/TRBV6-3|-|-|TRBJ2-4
CASSRDRLAKNIQYF
TGTGCCAGCAGTCGCGACAGGCTAGCCAAAAACATTCAGTACTTC
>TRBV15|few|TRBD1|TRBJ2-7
CATSRPIRQGDTYEQYF
TGTGCCACCAGCAGACCGATTCGACAGGGGGATACATACGAGCAGTACTTC
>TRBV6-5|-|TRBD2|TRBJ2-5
CASSYSLAGETQYF
TGTGCCAGCAGTTACTCACTAGCGGGGGAGACCCAGTACTTC
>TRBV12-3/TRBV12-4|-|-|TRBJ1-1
CASSKGTANTEAFF
TGTGCCAGCAGTAAAGGGACGGCGAACACTGAAGCTTTCTTT
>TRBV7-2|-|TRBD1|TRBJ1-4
CASSIPGQRVDEKLFF
TGTGCCAGCAGCATACCGGGACAGCGGGTTGATGAAAAACTGTTTTTT
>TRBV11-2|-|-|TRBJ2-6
CASSSPTQGAMSGVGSGANVLTF
TGTGCCAGCAGCTCACCCACTCAGGGCGCTATGTCGGGCGTCGGCTCTGGGGCCAACGTCCTGACTTTC
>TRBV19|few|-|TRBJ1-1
CASNLGNTEAFF
TGTGCCAGTAACCTGGGAAACACTGAAGCTTTCTTT